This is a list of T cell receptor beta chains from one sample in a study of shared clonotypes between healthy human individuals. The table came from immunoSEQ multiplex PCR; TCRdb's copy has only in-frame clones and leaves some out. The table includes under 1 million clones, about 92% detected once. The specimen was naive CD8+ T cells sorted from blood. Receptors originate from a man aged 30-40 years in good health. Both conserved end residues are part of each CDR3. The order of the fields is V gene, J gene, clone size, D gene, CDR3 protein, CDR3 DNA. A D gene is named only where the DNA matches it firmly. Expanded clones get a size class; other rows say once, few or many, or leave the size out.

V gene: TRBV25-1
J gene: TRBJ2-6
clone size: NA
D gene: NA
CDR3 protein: CASSERQFGANVLTF
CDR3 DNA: TGTGCCAGCAGTGAGCGACAGTTCGGGGCCAACGTCCTGACTTTC

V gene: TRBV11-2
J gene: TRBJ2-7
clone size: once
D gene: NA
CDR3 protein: CASSSSPTYEQYF
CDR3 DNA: TGTGCCAGCAGCAGTAGCCCTACCTACGAGCAGTACTTC

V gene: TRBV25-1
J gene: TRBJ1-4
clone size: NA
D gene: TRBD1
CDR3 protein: CASSGRGREKLFF
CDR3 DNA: TGTGCCAGCAGTGGCAGGGGGCGAGAAAAACTGTTTTTT

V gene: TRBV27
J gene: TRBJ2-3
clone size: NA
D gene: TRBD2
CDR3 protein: CASKVLAGGWVNADTQYF
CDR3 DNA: TGTGCCAGCAAGGTCCTAGCGGGAGGTTGGGTTAACGCAGATACGCAGTATTTT

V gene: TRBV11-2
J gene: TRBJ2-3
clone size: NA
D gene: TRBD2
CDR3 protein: CASSLEPAGGRNTQYF
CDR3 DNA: TGTGCCAGCAGCTTAGAACCAGCGGGAGGGCGTAATACGCAGTATTTT

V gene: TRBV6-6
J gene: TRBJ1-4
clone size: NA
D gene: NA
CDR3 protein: CASKEVSEYEKLFF
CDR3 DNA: TGTGCCAGCAAAGAGGTGTCCGAGTATGAAAAACTGTTTTTT

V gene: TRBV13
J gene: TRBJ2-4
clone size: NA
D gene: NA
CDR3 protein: CASSFSGDGKNIQYF
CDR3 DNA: TGTGCCAGCAGCTTTTCAGGGGATGGCAAAAACATTCAGTACTTC

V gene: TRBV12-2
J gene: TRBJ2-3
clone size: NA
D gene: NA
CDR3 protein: CASRLRPGQNLDTQYF
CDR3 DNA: TGTGCAAGTCGCTTACGACCGGGACAGAATCTTGATACGCAGTATTTT

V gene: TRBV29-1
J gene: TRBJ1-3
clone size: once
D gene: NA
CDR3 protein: CSATDGGSGNTIYF
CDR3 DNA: TGCAGCGCCACGGACGGCGGCTCTGGAAACACCATATATTTT

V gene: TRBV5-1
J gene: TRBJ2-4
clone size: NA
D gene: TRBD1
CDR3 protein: CASSLGTGGLAKNIQYF
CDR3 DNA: TGCGCCAGCAGCTTGGGAACAGGGGGTCTAGCCAAAAACATTCAGTACTTC

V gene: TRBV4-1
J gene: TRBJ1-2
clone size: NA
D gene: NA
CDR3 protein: CASSQFRGKSFVYGYTF
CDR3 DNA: TGCGCCAGCAGCCAATTTCGGGGAAAAAGCTTCGTCTATGGCTACACCTTC

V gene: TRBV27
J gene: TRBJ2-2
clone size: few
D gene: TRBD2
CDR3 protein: CASQREWGGELFF
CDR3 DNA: TGTGCCAGCCAGCGGGAGTGGGGCGGGGAGCTGTTTTTT

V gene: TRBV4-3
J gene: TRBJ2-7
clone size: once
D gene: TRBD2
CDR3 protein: CASSQHRDYQSYEQYF
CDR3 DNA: TGCGCCAGCAGCCAGCACCGGGACTACCAATCCTACGAGCAGTACTTC

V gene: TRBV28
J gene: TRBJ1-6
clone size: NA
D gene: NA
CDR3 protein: CASSLSGRRTAYNSPLHF
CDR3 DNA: TGTGCCAGCAGTTTATCGGGACGAAGGACAGCCTATAATTCACCCCTCCACTTT

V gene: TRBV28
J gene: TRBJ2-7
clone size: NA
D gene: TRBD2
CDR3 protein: CASSSAGTTPYEQYF
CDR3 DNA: TGTGCCAGCAGTTCAGCCGGGACTACCCCCTACGAGCAGTACTTC

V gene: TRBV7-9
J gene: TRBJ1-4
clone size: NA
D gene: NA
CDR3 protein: CASSLVQGYDEKLFF
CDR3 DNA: TGTGCCAGCAGCTTAGTTCAGGGCTATGATGAAAAACTGTTTTTT

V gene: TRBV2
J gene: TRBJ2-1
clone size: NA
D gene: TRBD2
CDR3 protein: CAISLAGPNIRTSEQFF
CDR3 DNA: TGTGCCATCTCACTAGCGGGACCAAACATCCGGACAAGTGAGCAGTTCTTC

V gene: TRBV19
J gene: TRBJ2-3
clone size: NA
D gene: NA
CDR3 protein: CASSIAPLPDTQYF
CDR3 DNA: TGTGCCAGTAGTATAGCTCCCCTGCCAGATACGCAGTATTTT

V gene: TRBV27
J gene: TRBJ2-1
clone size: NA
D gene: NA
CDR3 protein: CASSSYNLYNEQFF
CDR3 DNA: TGTGCCAGCAGCAGCTACAACCTTTACAATGAGCAGTTCTTC

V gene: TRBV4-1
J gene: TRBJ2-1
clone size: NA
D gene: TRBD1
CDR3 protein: CASSHRQGDMFNEQFF
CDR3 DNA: TGCGCCAGCAGCCACCGACAGGGGGACATGTTCAATGAGCAGTTCTTC

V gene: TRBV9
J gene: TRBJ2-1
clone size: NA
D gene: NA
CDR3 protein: CASSPSSGEAYNEQFF
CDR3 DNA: TGTGCCAGCAGTCCCTCTTCGGGGGAGGCCTACAATGAGCAGTTCTTC

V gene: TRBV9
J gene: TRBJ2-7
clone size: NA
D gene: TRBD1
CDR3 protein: CASSHGQGKSYEQYF
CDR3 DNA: TGTGCCAGCAGCCATGGACAGGGGAAAAGCTACGAGCAGTACTTC

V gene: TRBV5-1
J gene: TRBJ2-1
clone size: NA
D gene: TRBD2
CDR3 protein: CASSLGVTSGRALDEQFF
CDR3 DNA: TGCGCCAGCAGCTTGGGGGTTACTAGCGGGAGGGCCCTGGATGAGCAGTTCTTC

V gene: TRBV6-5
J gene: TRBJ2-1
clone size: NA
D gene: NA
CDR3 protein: CASSLAEGGNEQFF
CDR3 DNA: TGTGCCAGCAGCCTAGCGGAGGGGGGGAATGAGCAGTTCTTC

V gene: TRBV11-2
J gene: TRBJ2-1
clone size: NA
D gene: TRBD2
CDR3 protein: CASSLIVGASGSNEQFF
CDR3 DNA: TGTGCCAGCAGCTTAATTGTGGGGGCTAGCGGGAGTAATGAGCAGTTCTTC

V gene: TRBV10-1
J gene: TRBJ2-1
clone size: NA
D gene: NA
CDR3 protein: CASSESRGTPYGNEQFF
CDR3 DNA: TGCGCCAGCAGTGAGTCGAGGGGGACACCCTACGGCAATGAGCAGTTCTTC

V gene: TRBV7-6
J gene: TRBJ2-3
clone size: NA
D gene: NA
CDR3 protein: CASSARQSSTDTQYF
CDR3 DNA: TGTGCCAGCAGCGCCCGACAATCTAGCACAGATACGCAGTATTTT

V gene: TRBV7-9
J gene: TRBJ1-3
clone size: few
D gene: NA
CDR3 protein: CASSLTESGNTIYF
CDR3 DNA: TGTGCCAGCAGCTTAACGGAGTCTGGAAACACCATATATTTT

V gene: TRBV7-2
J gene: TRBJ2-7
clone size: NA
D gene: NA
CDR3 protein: CASSLGTNAFYEQYF
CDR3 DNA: TGTGCCAGCAGCTTAGGGACAAATGCCTTCTACGAGCAGTACTTC

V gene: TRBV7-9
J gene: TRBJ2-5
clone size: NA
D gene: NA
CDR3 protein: CASSLGWILYF
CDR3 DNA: TGTGCCAGCAGCTTAGGATGGATCTTGTACTTC

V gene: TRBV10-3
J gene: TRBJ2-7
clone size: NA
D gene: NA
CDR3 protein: CAISEGERGFWQYF
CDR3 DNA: TGTGCCATCAGTGAAGGGGAGAGGGGCTTTTGGCAGTACTTC

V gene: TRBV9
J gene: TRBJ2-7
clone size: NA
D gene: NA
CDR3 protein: CASSVSEKPYEQYF
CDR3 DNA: TGTGCCAGCAGCGTATCCGAGAAGCCCTACGAGCAGTACTTC

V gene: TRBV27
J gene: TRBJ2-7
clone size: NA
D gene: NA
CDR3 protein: CASREAGRDREQYF
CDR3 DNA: TGTGCCAGCAGAGAGGCAGGCAGGGACCGCGAGCAGTACTTC

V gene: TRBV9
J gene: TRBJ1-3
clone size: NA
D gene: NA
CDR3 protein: CASSTQPSVGNTIYF
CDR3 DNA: TGTGCCAGCAGCACACAACCGTCCGTTGGAAACACCATATATTTT

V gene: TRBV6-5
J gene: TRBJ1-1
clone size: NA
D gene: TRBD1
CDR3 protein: CASKVGQGNTEAFF
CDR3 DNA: TGTGCCAGCAAGGTGGGACAGGGGAACACTGAAGCTTTCTTT

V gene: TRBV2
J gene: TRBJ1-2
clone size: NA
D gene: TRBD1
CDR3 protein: CASSLLGQGYDGYTF
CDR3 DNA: TGTGCCAGCAGCCTGCTAGGACAGGGGTATGATGGCTACACCTTC

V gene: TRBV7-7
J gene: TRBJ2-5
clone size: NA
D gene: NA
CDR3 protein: CASSSLDRDQETQYF
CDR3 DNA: TGTGCTAGCAGCTCCTTAGACAGAGACCAAGAGACCCAGTACTTC

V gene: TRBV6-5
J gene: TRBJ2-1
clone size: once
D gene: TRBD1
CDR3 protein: CASRTGYNEQFF
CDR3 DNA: TGTGCCAGTAGGACAGGGTACAATGAGCAGTTCTTC

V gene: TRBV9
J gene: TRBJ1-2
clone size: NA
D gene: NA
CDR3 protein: CASTLRTGPDGYTF
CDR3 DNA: TGTGCCAGCACCCTACGAACAGGGCCGGATGGCTACACCTTC

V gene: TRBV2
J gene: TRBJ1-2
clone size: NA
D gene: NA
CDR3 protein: CASSEGIRDYGYTF
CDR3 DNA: TGTGCCAGCAGTGAAGGGATACGCGACTATGGCTACACCTTC

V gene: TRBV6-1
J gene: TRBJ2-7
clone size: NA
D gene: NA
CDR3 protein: CASSEYQASPYEQYF
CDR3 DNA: TGTGCCAGCAGTGAATATCAGGCCAGCCCCTACGAGCAGTACTTC

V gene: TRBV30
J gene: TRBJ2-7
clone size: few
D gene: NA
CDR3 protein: CAWSWGSDAYEQYF
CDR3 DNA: TGTGCCTGGAGTTGGGGTAGCGACGCCTACGAGCAGTACTTC

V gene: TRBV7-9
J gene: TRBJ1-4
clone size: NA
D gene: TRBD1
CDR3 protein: CASSLVGQGTFNEKLFF
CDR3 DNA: TGTGCCAGCAGCTTAGTGGGACAGGGGACCTTTAATGAAAAACTGTTTTTT

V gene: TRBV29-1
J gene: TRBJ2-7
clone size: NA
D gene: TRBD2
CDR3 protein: CSVEDAGTSGRYEQYF
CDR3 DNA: TGCAGCGTTGAAGATGCCGGGACTAGCGGGAGGTACGAGCAGTACTTC

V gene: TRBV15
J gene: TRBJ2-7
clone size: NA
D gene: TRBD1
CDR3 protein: CATSRQGLDEQYF
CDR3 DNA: TGTGCCACCAGCCGACAGGGTTTGGACGAGCAGTACTTC

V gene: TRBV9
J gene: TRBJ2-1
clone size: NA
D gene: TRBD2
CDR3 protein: CASSDGTSGGYNEQFF
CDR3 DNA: TGTGCCAGCAGCGACGGAACTAGCGGGGGCTACAATGAGCAGTTCTTC

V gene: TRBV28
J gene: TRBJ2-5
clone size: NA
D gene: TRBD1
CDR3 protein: CASSPGTEGAGETQYF
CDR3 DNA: TGTGCCAGCAGTCCTGGGACAGAGGGGGCCGGGGAGACCCAGTACTTC

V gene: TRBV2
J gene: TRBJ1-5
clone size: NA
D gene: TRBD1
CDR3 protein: CASSGRTGNQPQHF
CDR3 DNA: TGTGCCAGCAGCGGTAGGACAGGGAATCAGCCCCAGCATTTT

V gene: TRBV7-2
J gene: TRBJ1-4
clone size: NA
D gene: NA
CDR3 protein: CASSLGPNEKLFF
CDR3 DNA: TGTGCCAGCAGCTTAGGCCCTAATGAAAAACTGTTTTTT

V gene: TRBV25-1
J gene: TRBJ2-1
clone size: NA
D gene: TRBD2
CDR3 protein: CASSEEGLAGFEQFF
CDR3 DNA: TGTGCCAGCAGTGAAGAAGGACTAGCGGGATTCGAGCAGTTCTTC

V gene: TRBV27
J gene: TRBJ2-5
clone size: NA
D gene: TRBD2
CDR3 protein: CASSLGLAGKETQYF
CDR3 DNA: TGTGCCAGCAGTCTCGGACTAGCGGGGAAAGAGACCCAGTACTTC

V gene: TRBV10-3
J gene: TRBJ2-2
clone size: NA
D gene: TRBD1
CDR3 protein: CAISEDRVTGELFF
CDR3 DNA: TGTGCCATCAGTGAAGACAGGGTCACCGGGGAGCTGTTTTTT

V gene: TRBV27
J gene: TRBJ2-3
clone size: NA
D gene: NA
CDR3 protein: CAVWGRHPDTQYF
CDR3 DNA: TGTGCCGTATGGGGGCGGCACCCAGATACGCAGTATTTT

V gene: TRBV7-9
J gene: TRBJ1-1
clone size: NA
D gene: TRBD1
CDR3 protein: CASNHPQGLNTEAFF
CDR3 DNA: TGTGCCAGCAACCACCCACAGGGGTTGAACACTGAAGCTTTCTTT

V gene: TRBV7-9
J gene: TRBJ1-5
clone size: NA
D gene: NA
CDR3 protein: CASSRTEGNQPQHF
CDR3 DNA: TGTGCCAGCAGCAGGACAGAAGGCAATCAGCCCCAGCATTTT

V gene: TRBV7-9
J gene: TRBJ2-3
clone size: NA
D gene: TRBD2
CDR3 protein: CASSLTSEGTDTQYF
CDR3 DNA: TGTGCCAGCAGCTTAACTAGCGAGGGCACAGATACGCAGTATTTT

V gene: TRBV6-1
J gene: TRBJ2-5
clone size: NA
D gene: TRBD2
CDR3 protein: CASSEIPGGGQETQYF
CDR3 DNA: TGTGCCAGCAGTGAAATCCCAGGCGGGGGGCAAGAGACCCAGTACTTC

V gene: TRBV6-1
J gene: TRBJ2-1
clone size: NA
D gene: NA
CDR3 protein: CASSEGYNEQFF
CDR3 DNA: TGTGCCAGCAGTGAAGGCTACAATGAGCAGTTCTTC

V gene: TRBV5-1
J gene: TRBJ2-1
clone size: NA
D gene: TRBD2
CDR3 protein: CASSPSGSNGDEQFF
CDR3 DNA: TGCGCCAGCAGCCCCAGCGGGAGTAATGGCGATGAGCAGTTCTTC